A selection of T cell receptor beta chains follows, all from one sample in a study of beta chain features in type 1 diabetes. Assay: immunoSEQ multiplex PCR; the TCRdb copy retains only in-frame clones and omits some. The sample carries about 330,000 clones, 9.5% to 12% recorded once. Sequences were obtained from naive CD4+ T cells from blood. Every receptor here comes from a woman aged 25 to 39 in good health. The conserved cysteine and the conserved F or W are not part of the CDR3 here. A clone size is listed for some rows: how often the clone was seen (once, few, many), or a class if it is expanded.

TRBV5-6	few	TRBJ2-3	ASSWTGGPSTDTQY
TRBV9	few	TRBJ2-3	ASSEGDTQY
TRBV7-2	few	TRBJ2-5	ASSLAGLWETQY
TRBV9	.	TRBJ2-3	ASSVDLAGPRRSTDTQY
TRBV15	.	TRBJ2-2	ATSRDKASGRAFGTGELF
TRBV7-8	.	TRBJ1-4	ASSLADRPNEKLF
TRBV7-2	.	TRBJ2-7	ASSLVMEYEQY
TRBV4-3	few	TRBJ2-1	ASSPGQGTRNEQF
TRBV30	few	TRBJ2-7	AWRTGGFNHEQY
TRBV23-1	many	TRBJ2-1	AIGTSGKWVNEQF
TRBV7-8	few	TRBJ1-5	ASSLLVAGELASNQPQH